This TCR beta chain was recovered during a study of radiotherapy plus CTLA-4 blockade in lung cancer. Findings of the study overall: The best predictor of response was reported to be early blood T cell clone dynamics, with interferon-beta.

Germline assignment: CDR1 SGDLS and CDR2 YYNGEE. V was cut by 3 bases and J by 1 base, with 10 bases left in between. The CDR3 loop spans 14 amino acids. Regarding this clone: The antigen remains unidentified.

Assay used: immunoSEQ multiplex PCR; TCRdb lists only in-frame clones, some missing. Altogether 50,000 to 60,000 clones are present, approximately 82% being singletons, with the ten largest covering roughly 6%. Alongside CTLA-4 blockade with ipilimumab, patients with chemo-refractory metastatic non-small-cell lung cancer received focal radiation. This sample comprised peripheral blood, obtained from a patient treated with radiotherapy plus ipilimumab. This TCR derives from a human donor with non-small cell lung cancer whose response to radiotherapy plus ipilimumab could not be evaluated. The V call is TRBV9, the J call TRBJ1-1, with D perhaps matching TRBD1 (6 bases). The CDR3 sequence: CASSADRWNTEAFF. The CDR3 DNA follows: TGTGCCAGCAGCGCCGACAGGTGGAACACTGAAGCTTTCTTT.